The sequence of this T cell receptor beta chain was determined in a study of blood T cell repertoires in COVID-19. Across the whole study: The United States, Italy and Spain supplied acute and convalescent COVID-19 samples. The analysed material was cDNA or gDNA that came from T cells, B-cell-depleted T cells, or PBMCs.

Per the original data handling: Amplification with reference gene primers provided the estimates of nucleated cell counts. Profiling relied on immunoSEQ multiplex PCR, and the TCRdb table lists in-frame clones only, not all of them. The DNA was the basis for D and trimming; V, J and clone size are from that table. The data contain roughly 320,000 clones, around nine tenths of them singletons. V gave up 7 bases and J gave up 6 bases, with 7 bases separating them. Germline V gene lookup returns CDR1 SQVTM and CDR2 ANQGSEA. This CDR3 is built from 10 residues. The TCR comes from a man aged 65 to 79 with acute or convalescent COVID-19. J is TRBJ2-1 and V is TRBV29-1; D ambiguous. Source material: peripheral blood. DNA for the CDR3: TGCAGCGCCCTGGCCAATGAGCAGTTCTTC. Translation: CSALANEQFF.